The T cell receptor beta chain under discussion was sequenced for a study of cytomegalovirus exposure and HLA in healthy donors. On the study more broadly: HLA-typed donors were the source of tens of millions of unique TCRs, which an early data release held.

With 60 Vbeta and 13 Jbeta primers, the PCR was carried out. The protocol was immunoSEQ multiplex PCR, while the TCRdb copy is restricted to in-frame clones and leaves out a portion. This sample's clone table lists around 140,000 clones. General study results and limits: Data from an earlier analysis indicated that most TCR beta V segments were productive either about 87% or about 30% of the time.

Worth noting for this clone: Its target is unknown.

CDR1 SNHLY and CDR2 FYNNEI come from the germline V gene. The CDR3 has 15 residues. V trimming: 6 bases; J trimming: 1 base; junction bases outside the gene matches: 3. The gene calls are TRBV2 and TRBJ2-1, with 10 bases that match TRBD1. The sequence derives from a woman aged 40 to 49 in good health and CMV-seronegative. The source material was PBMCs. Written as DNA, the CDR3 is TGTGCCAGCAGGACAGGGGGCGCTTCCTACAATGAGCAGTTCTTC. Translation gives CASRTGGASYNEQFF.